This T cell receptor beta chain was recovered during a study of cytomegalovirus exposure and HLA in healthy donors. Study at large: The 120 validation repertoires, a later analysis reported, used the same platform as the approximately 700 first-cohort repertoires.

Whole-study findings and limits: 150 or so TCR beta chains were listed as cytomegalovirus-associated. In the 90 to 150 validation repertoires, just under 95% of cluster scores exceeded 0, per a later analysis.

Measured with immunoSEQ multiplex PCR; TCRdb has only the in-frame clones, and not every one. The sample holds about 120,000 clones, 89% seen once. This CDR3 spans 15 amino acids. CDR1 and CDR2 (germline): MNHNY, SVGAGI (reference sequence). Trimming stripped 3 bases from V and 5 bases from J, with 14 bases between. Notes on this clone: Its specificity is unknown.

This TCR was sampled from a woman aged 18-35 years in good health and CMV-seronegative. Source material: PBMCs. The V call is TRBV6-6, the J call TRBJ2-1; D is possibly TRBD2 (5 bases). The CDR3 nucleotides are TGTGCCAGCAGTTATCCGAGGGAGTTAAACAATGAGCAGTTCTTC. Translation: CASSYPRELNNEQFF.